The next 30 T cell receptor beta chains were all read from a single sample in a study of T cell responses to AZD1222 COVID-19 vaccine (dated by TCRdb to the early 2020s). According to the study, the label for this sample's time point signals: about 28 days (+/-7) after the second vaccine dose. Library prep was done by the immunoSEQ multiplex PCR assay. TCRdb stores this immuneACCESS table with in-frame sequences only. Part of the clones is absent; in the studies checked, under half of the shortfall reflects unresolved V genes, and no reason is known for the rest. This sample is represented by approximately 200,000 clones; 80% to 95% of them were singletons. Together, the top ten hold less than 1.2% of the sample. Sequenced here: peripheral blood, sampled 28 days after the second AZD1222 dose. The source of these receptors is an adult who received the AZD1222 COVID-19 vaccine.

This chain connects TRBV7-8 to TRBJ1-6, with D perhaps TRBD1 (5 bases). Between the trimmed V and J ends, which lost 2 bases and 7 bases, there was a span of 15 bases. The germline V gene has CDR1 SGHVS and CDR2 FQNEAQ. CDR3 length equals 16 residues. The CDR3 spells CASSLNGSGGNSPLHF. Here the CDR3 DNA reads TGTGCCAGCAGCTTAAATGGTTCCGGGGGGAATTCACCCCTCCACTTT.

Here the CDR3 reads CASSEGSLVMAGNQPQHF. CDR3 nucleotide sequence: TGTGCCAGCAGTGAAGGATCTTTAGTAATGGCGGGCAATCAGCCCCAGCATTTT. V is TRBV6-1 and J is TRBJ1-5; no firm D call. CDR3 size: 18 residues. V was clipped by 1 base and J by 2 bases, with 18 bases between them. Germline values: CDR1 MNHNS, CDR2 SASEGT.

The rearrangement uses TRBV7-9 and TRBJ2-1, with 9 bases identical to TRBD1. The CDR3 loop spans 16 amino acids. With V trimmed by 5 bases and J by 2 bases, 7 bases remained unmatched. The germline CDR1 and CDR2 sequences are SEHNR and FQNEAQ (reference sequence). CDR3 amino acids: CASSPHRGRAYNEQFF. The DNA of the CDR3 is TGTGCCAGCAGCCCCCACAGGGGGCGGGCCTACAATGAGCAGTTCTTC.

The chain recombines TRBV11-2 with TRBJ2-1, with 10 bases aligning to TRBD2. CDR3 length: 15 amino acids. Germline V gene data show CDR1 as SGHAT and CDR2 as FQNNGV. V shed 8 bases, J shed 5 bases, and the junction held 9 bases outside the gene matches. This CDR3 reads CASHGLAGVHNEQFF. As DNA, the CDR3 is TGTGCCAGCCACGGGCTAGCGGGGGTCCACAATGAGCAGTTCTTC.

This chain connects TRBV5-1 to TRBJ1-1; the D gene is possibly TRBD1 (6 bases). Germline V gene data show CDR1 as SGHRS and CDR2 as YFSETQ. This CDR3 is 14 amino acids long. Trimming pared 4 bases from V and 0 bases from J, leaving 10 bases between. The CDR3 DNA follows: TGCGCCAGCAGCCTGACAGGACTGAACACTGAAGCTTTCTTT. The encoded protein is CASSLTGLNTEAFF.

The V call is TRBV6-5, the J call TRBJ2-1, with D possibly matching TRBD2 (7 bases). The CDR3 runs 13 residues. V lost 6 bases and J lost 6, with 12 bases in between. Germline CDR1 MNHEY, CDR2 SVGAGI. The CDR3 sequence: CASRGGGFNEQFF. CDR3 coding DNA: TGTGCCAGCAGAGGGGGGGGGTTCAATGAGCAGTTCTTC.

This chain links TRBV30 with TRBJ1-2; D gene uncertain. The CDR3 is made up of 14 amino acids. In germline, CDR1 is GTSNPN, CDR2 SVGIG (reference sequence). The V and J ends lost 0 bases and 3 bases respectively, with 11 bases between them. The CDR3, as DNA: TGTGCCTGGAGTGTACTCAGTACCCACTATGGCTACACCTTC. This translates into CAWSVLSTHYGYTF.

This clone appeared a single time. This chain connects TRBV24-1 to TRBJ2-5; D gene uncertain. CDR3 length: 15 residues. With 4 bases removed from V and 0 bases from J, the gap between germline ends came to 11 bases. The germline CDR1 and CDR2 sequences are KGHDR and SFDVKD. The DNA for the CDR3 is TGTGCCACCAGTGACCCCCTAAAGTACCAAGAGACCCAGTACTTC. This gives the protein CATSDPLKYQETQYF.

This chain links TRBV7-2 with TRBJ2-1; possibly TRBD2 for D (5 bases). Per the germline V gene, CDR1 is SGHTA and CDR2 is FQGNSA. Between the trimmed V and J ends, which lost 0 bases and 3 bases, there was a span of 9 bases. The CDR3 has 15 residues. The DNA for the CDR3 is TGTGCCAGCAGCTTAGCGAGAGGGTTCTACAATGAGCAGTTCTTC. This codes for CASSLARGFYNEQFF.

The rearrangement joins TRBV6-5 to TRBJ1-2; no clear D gene. The germline gives CDR1 MNHEY, CDR2 SVGAGI. The length of the CDR3 is 12 residues. V lost 11 bases and J 4 bases, leaving 14 bases between the germline ends. The CDR3 protein is CAAIDVPYGYTF. In DNA, the CDR3 is TGTGCCGCCATTGACGTTCCCTATGGCTACACCTTC.

This clone came up once. A read error may produce the germline difference seen at one junction end. This sequence joins TRBV5-1 and TRBJ1-6, with D uncertain. The CDR3 is made up of 15 amino acids. CDR1 and CDR2 from the germline V gene are SGHRS and YFSETQ. This chain's CDR3 is CASRLVGRDNSPLHF. Here the CDR3 DNA reads TGCGCCAGCAGATTGGTCGGGCGGGATAATTCACCCCTCCACTTT.

In DNA form, the CDR3 reads TGTGCCAGCAGTTTAGGCGGCAATTCACCCCTCCACTTT. It yields the protein CASSLGGNSPLHF. This sequence joins TRBV27 and TRBJ1-6; D not resolved. This CDR3 spans 13 amino acids. Trimming shortened V by 2 bases and J by 7 bases, and 6 bases separated the two germline ends. CDR1 is MNHEY and CDR2 is SMNVEV in the germline V gene (reference sequence).

The chain is built from TRBV7-3 and TRBJ1-6, with 8 bases identical to TRBD1. There are 14 residues in the CDR3. Trimming took 6 bases from V and 3 from J; bases not matched to a gene: 1. Germline-derived CDR1 and CDR2 are SGHTA and FQGTGA. The CDR3 spells CASRQGVYNSPLHF. CDR3 nucleotides: TGTGCCAGCAGACAGGGGGTCTATAATTCACCCCTCCACTTT. Based on the CDR3 plus reference TRBV7-3 and TRBJ1-6, the full variable domain is GAGVSQTPSNKVTEKGKYVELRCDPISGHTALYWYRQSLGQGPEFLIYFQGTGAADDSGLPNDRFFAVRPEGSVSTLKIQRTERGDSAVYLCASRQGVYNSPLHFGNGTRLTVT.

This chain uses TRBV6-5 with TRBJ2-3; D perhaps matches TRBD2 (7 bases). Germline V gene lookup returns CDR1 MNHEY and CDR2 SVGAGI. V dropped 7 bases and J dropped 2 bases, with 16 bases sitting between them. The CDR3 totals 15 residues. In nucleotides, the CDR3 is TGTGCCAGCACCACTGGGGGGGCTAACACAGATACGCAGTATTTT. Translated, it gives CASTTGGANTDTQYF.

The rearrangement uses TRBV29-1 and TRBJ1-6; 7 positions agree with TRBD1. With V trimmed by 4 bases and J by 7 bases, 4 bases remained unmatched. Germline V gene data show CDR1 as SQVTM and CDR2 as ANQGSEA. There are 13 residues in the CDR3. The DNA of the CDR3 is TGCAGCGTTGCAGAGACAGGGAATTCACCCCTCCACTTT. It encodes CSVAETGNSPLHF.

This clone occurred once. The rearrangement joins TRBV6-5 to TRBJ2-7, with TRBD1 identical over 7 bases. This CDR3 has 13 residues. Germline CDR1 is MNHEY and CDR2 is SVGAGI. The J segment lost 4 bases and the V segment lost 0 bases, leaving 0 bases of the junction unmatched. The CDR3 DNA follows: TGTGCCAGCAGTTACTCGACAGGGTACGAGCAGTACTTC. Protein product: CASSYSTGYEQYF.

The J gene is TRBJ2-2, the V gene TRBV3-1 (or the pseudogene TRBV3-2), with 8 bases lining up with TRBD1. V was pared by 7 bases and J by 3 bases, with 7 bases of the junction left unmatched. There are 15 residues in the CDR3. The germline V gene encodes CDR1 LGHDT and CDR2 YNNKEL (reference sequence). The CDR3 loop is CASTMTGADTGELFF. CDR3 nucleotide sequence: TGTGCCAGCACAATGACAGGGGCCGACACCGGGGAGCTGTTTTTT.

The chain uses TRBV6-5 and TRBJ1-1; D gene uncertain. The germline CDR1 and CDR2 sequences are MNHEY and SVGAGI. CDR3 length: 13 residues. Trimming took 3 bases from V and 2 from J, leaving 7 bases between them. CDR3 loop: CASSYPGNTEAFF. The CDR3 nucleotides read TGTGCCAGCAGTTATCCAGGAAACACTGAAGCTTTCTTT.

The chain couples TRBV2 to TRBJ1-1, with a weak D call TRBD1 (6 bases). The V and J ends lost 6 bases and 1 base respectively, with 9 bases between them. CDR3 length: 13 amino acids. Germline values: CDR1 SNHLY, CDR2 FYNNEI. The CDR3 here is CASSQQGNTEAFF. In nucleotides, the CDR3 is TGTGCCAGCAGCCAACAGGGGAACACTGAAGCTTTCTTT. The full variable domain, in which reference TRBV2 and TRBJ1-1 provide the parts outside the CDR3, is EPEVTQTPSHQVTQMGQEVILRCVPISNHLYFYWYRQILGQKVEFLVSFYNNEISEKSEIFDDQFSVERPDGSNFTLKIRSTKLEDSAMYFCASSQQGNTEAFFGQGTRLTVV.

This chain connects TRBV21-1 to TRBJ2-7. TRBV21-1 is a recognized pseudogene. The CDR3 extends over 15 amino acids. As DNA, the CDR3 is TGTGCCAGCAGCAAACCCCCCCGACCATCCTACGAGCAGTACTTC. Protein product: CASSKPPRPSYEQYF.

The chain couples TRBV6-5 to TRBJ2-7; D ambiguous. The CDR3 loop spans 14 amino acids. V lost 0 bases and J lost 4, with 10 bases in between. Germline CDR1 MNHEY, CDR2 SVGAGI. Written as DNA, the CDR3 is TGTGCCAGCAGTTACTCGATGGTCGGTTACGAGCAGTACTTC. Its translation: CASSYSMVGYEQYF.

This chain links TRBV9 with TRBJ1-1; a possible D gene is TRBD1 (6 bases). CDR3 size: 13 residues. V gave up 4 bases and J gave up 1 base, with 8 bases separating them. The germline V gene encodes CDR1 SGDLS and CDR2 YYNGEE. CDR3 in DNA: TGTGCCAGCAGCTGGGGACAGAACACTGAAGCTTTCTTT. Its protein is CASSWGQNTEAFF.

The chain employs TRBV29-1 and TRBJ1-1; 7 nucleotides agree with TRBD1. Germline V lookup: CDR1 SQVTM, CDR2 ANQGSEA. This CDR3 region has 12 residues. Trimming cost V 5 bases and J 5 bases; bases outside gene matches: 5. CDR3 DNA sequence: TGCAGCGTTAAGACAGGGAGGACTGAAGCTTTCTTT. Translated, it gives CSVKTGRTEAFF.

A remark on this clone: The junction does not match germline at one end; this may be a read error. The rearrangement uses TRBV15 and TRBJ1-5; D gene uncertain. Germline assignment: CDR1 LNHNV and CDR2 YYDKDF (reference sequence). This CDR3 is 15 amino acids long. CDR3 protein: CATSRDRASSQPQHF. CDR3 coding DNA: TGTGCCACCAGCAGAGATCGAGCAAGCAGTCAGCCCCAGCATTTT.

This chain links TRBV29-1 with TRBJ1-1; no clear D. Germline V gives CDR1 SQVTM, CDR2 ANQGSEA. Trimming left V 3 bases short and J 3 bases short, with 11 bases between. This CDR3 region has 13 residues. The CDR3 sequence is CSVDIFGDTEAFF. The DNA of the CDR3 is TGCAGCGTTGATATTTTCGGGGACACTGAAGCTTTCTTT.

On this clone: The final CDR3 position lacks the conserved phenylalanine or tryptophan, pointing to a likely read error. No DNA is shown, since the ends of the CDR3 on it are uncertain; the CDR3 is the one TCRdb lists. This CDR3 is CASSYSMTPDGSII. The chain links TRBV6-5 to TRBJ2-7; the DNA was not compared with TRBD2, the D call given in the table. Germline V gene sequence: CDR1 MNHEY, CDR2 SVGAGI. The CDR3 length equals 14 residues, ends included.

The chain is built from TRBV24-1 and TRBJ2-5; perhaps TRBD1 as D (5 bases). The CDR3 runs to 16 residues. CDR1 and CDR2 (germline): KGHDR, SFDVKD. Trimming shortened V by 1 base and J by 2 bases, and 13 bases separated the two germline ends. CDR3 bases: TGTGCCACCAGTGATTTAAAGGGGTATAGGCAAGAGACCCAGTACTTC. This codes for CATSDLKGYRQETQYF.

V is TRBV29-1 and J is TRBJ2-1, with 8 bases aligning to TRBD1. The V segment lost 4 bases and the J segment 7 bases; nucleotides outside the gene matches: 6. The CDR3 runs 13 residues. Germline V CDR1 and CDR2: SQVTM, ANQGSEA. CDR3 sequence (DNA): TGCAGCGTTGGGGACAGGCTTAGGAATGAGCAGTTCTTC. It codes for CSVGDRLRNEQFF.

This clone is a singleton in its sample. The J gene is TRBJ2-3, the V gene TRBV18; perhaps TRBD2 as D (7 bases). The germline V gene encodes CDR1 KGHSH and CDR2 LQKENI. CDR3 length: 16 residues. The V end was cut by 0 bases, the J end by 0 bases, with 10 bases between. CDR3 region: CASSPPGGASTDTQYF. The CDR3 DNA sequence: TGTGCCAGCTCACCACCGGGGGGGGCTAGCACAGATACGCAGTATTTT.

The J gene is TRBJ1-6, the V gene TRBV3-1 (or the pseudogene TRBV3-2), with 11 bases that match TRBD1. Germline V gives CDR1 LGHDT, CDR2 YNNKEL (reference sequence). The CDR3 consists of 15 residues. V lost 8 bases and J lost 6; bases outside the gene matches: 6. The CDR3 DNA follows: TGTGCCAGCTCGGACAGGGGGCATGGTAATTCACCCCTCCACTTT. Amino acids: CASSDRGHGNSPLHF.